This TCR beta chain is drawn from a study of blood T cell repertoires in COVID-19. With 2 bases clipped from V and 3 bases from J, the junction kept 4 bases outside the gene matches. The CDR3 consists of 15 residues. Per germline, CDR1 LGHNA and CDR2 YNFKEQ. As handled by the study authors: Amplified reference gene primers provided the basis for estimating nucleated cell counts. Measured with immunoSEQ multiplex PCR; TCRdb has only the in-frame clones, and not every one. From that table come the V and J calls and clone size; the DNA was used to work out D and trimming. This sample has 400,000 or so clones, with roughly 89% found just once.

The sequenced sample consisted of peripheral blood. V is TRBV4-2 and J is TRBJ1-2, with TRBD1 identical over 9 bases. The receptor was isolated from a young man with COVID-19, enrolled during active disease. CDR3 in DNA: TGTGCCAGCAGCCAAAAGACAGGGGGAGACTATGGCTACACCTTC. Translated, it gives CASSQKTGGDYGYTF.